One and the same sample provided the 13 T cell receptor beta chains below, sequenced in a study of blood T cell repertoires in COVID-19. Profiled with immunoSEQ multiplex PCR; TCRdb holds only in-frame clones, not every one. Of about 120,000 clones listed, approximately 86% are singletons. The sequencing input was peripheral blood. The receptors were sampled from a woman in her forties or fifties with active or convalescent COVID-19.

The chain has TRBV9 and TRBJ2-7; weak D call: TRBD2 (5 bases). Trimming pared 0 bases from V and 2 bases from J, leaving 12 bases between. CDR3 length equals 15 residues. Per the germline V gene, CDR1 is SGDLS and CDR2 is YYNGEE. The CDR3 DNA follows: TGTGCCAGCAGCGTAGCGTCGGACGGGACCTACGAGCAGTACTTC. It translates to CASSVASDGTYEQYF.

The chain recombines TRBV9 with TRBJ1-3, with 7 bases lining up with TRBD1. The J segment lost 0 bases and the V segment lost 4 bases, leaving 10 bases of the junction unmatched. The CDR3 totals 17 residues. Germline CDR1 is SGDLS and CDR2 is YYNGEE. CDR3 residues: CASSTRQGSGSGNTIYF. Written as DNA, the CDR3 is TGTGCCAGCAGCACAAGACAGGGAAGCGGCTCTGGAAACACCATATATTTT. The full variable domain, completed using reference TRBV9 and TRBJ1-3, is DSGVTQTPKHLITATGQRVTLRCSPRSGDLSVYWYQQSLDQGLQFLIQYYNGEERAKGNILERFSAQQFPDLHSELNLSSLELGDSALYFCASSTRQGSGSGNTIYFGEGSWLTVV.

This chain links TRBV19 with TRBJ2-1; 8 bases fit TRBD2. Trimming removed 7 bases from V and 4 bases from J; junction bases left unmatched: 6. This CDR3 has 14 amino acids. CDR1 LNHDA and CDR2 SQIVND come from the germline V gene (reference sequence). The CDR3 nucleotides are TGTGCCAGTAATGCGGGAGGACTTTACAATGAGCAGTTCTTC. Translated: CASNAGGLYNEQFF.

J is TRBJ1-2 and V is TRBV4-1, with 9 positions matching TRBD1. From germline, CDR1 is MGHRA and CDR2 YSYEKL. The V gene end was trimmed by 1 base and the J gene end by 6 bases; junction bases not matched to a gene: 15. The CDR3 runs to 18 residues. The CDR3 loop reads CASSQVLVRTGVRHGYTF. CDR3 sequence (DNA): TGCGCCAGCAGCCAAGTTCTCGTAAGGACAGGGGTACGTCATGGCTACACCTTC.

J is TRBJ1-1 and V is TRBV7-9; 8 positions match TRBD1. Germline V gene lookup returns CDR1 SEHNR and CDR2 FQNEAQ (reference sequence). J was trimmed by 4 bases and V by 5 bases; bases with no gene match: 9. CDR3 length equals 15 residues. CDR3 amino acids: CASSTKTGEATEAFF. CDR3 DNA sequence: TGTGCCAGCAGCACTAAGACAGGGGAGGCCACTGAAGCTTTCTTT.

This clone was detected once. The chain combines TRBV6-6 with TRBJ2-5; possibly TRBD1 for D (5 bases). V gave up 8 bases and J gave up 5 bases, with 18 bases separating them. Germline values: CDR1 MNHNY, CDR2 SVGAGI (reference sequence). This CDR3 is 14 amino acids long. The CDR3 reads CASSRGRGEETQYF. The CDR3 DNA is TGTGCCAGCTCTCGCGGTAGGGGCGAGGAGACCCAGTACTTC.

The chain couples TRBV7-3 to TRBJ2-1; 12 nucleotides line up with TRBD2. The germline CDR1 and CDR2 sequences are SGHTA and FQGTGA. This CDR3 spans 15 amino acids. V was pared by 3 bases and J by 7 bases, with 4 bases of the junction left unmatched. The CDR3 nucleotides read TGTGCCAGCAGCTTGCTAGCGGGAGGGCTTAATGAGCAGTTCTTC. Translating it yields CASSLLAGGLNEQFF.

This clone was seen a few times. The rearrangement uses TRBV7-8 and TRBJ2-7, with D possibly matching TRBD1 (7 bases). Between the trimmed V and J ends, which lost 1 base and 6 bases, there was a span of 13 bases. The CDR3 consists of 14 residues. Germline V gene lookup returns CDR1 SGHVS and CDR2 FQNEAQ. Written as DNA, the CDR3 is TGTGCCAGCAGCTTAGGTCAGGGGGGATCCGAGCAGTACTTC. Translating gives CASSLGQGGSEQYF.

V is TRBV14 and J is TRBJ2-7; 8 bases map to TRBD1. This CDR3 comprises 14 residues. Germline loops: CDR1 SGHDN, CDR2 FVKESK. Unmatched junction bases numbered 4, after V lost 6 bases and J lost 0 bases. This CDR3 reads CASSQDRDSYEQYF. DNA of the CDR3: TGTGCCAGCAGTCAGGACAGGGACTCCTACGAGCAGTACTTC. Filled out from reference TRBV14 and TRBJ2-7, the complete variable domain reads EAGVTQFPSHSVIEKGQTVTLRCDPISGHDNLYWYRRVMGKEIKFLLHFVKESKQDESGMPNNRFLAERTGGTYSTLKVQPAELEDSGVYFCASSQDRDSYEQYFGPGTRLTVT.

Relative to its sample, this clone is large. This rearrangement joins TRBV18 to TRBJ2-5; possible D gene TRBD2, 5 bases. Germline CDR1 is KGHSH and CDR2 is LQKENI. The CDR3 consists of 17 residues. V lost 2 bases to trimming and J lost 5 bases, with 21 bases between them. The CDR3 sequence: CASSPRARQGSEETQYF. For the CDR3, the DNA is TGTGCCAGCTCACCAAGGGCCAGGCAAGGGAGTGAGGAGACCCAGTACTTC.

This chain joins TRBV19 and TRBJ1-4, with 9 bases aligning to TRBD1. CDR3 length: 15 residues. The V segment lost 4 bases and the J segment 8 bases; nucleotides outside the gene matches: 8. Looked up from germline, CDR1 is LNHDA and CDR2 is SQIVND (reference sequence). CDR3: CASSTLGQGLEKLFF. The DNA for the CDR3 is TGTGCCAGTAGTACGTTGGGACAGGGCCTCGAAAAACTGTTTTTT.

J is TRBJ2-5 and V is TRBV3-1 (or the pseudogene TRBV3-2); TRBD2 is a possible D gene (6 bases). V was pared by 4 bases and J by 0 bases, with 12 bases between. Germline-derived CDR1 and CDR2 are LGHDT and YNNKEL (reference sequence). The length of the CDR3 is 15 residues. The CDR3 nucleotides are TGTGCCAGCAGCCCAATGGGGGGACACCAAGAGACCCAGTACTTC. It is translated as CASSPMGGHQETQYF.

The rearrangement links TRBV29-1 to TRBJ1-2; possible D gene TRBD1, 5 bases. Per germline, CDR1 SQVTM and CDR2 ANQGSEA. Trimming removed 2 bases at V and 6 bases at J, with 7 bases between. The CDR3 covers 11 residues. The CDR3 loop is CSVEKGNGYTF. The CDR3 DNA reads as TGCAGCGTTGAAAAGGGGAATGGCTACACCTTC.